Included here is one T cell receptor beta chain sequence, with context. It was during active infection that Seattle patients were enrolled and then longitudinally followed. The sample is drawn from a study of blood T cell repertoires in COVID-19. Overall study: Samples came from the United States, Italy and Spain, spanning acute and convalescent COVID-19.

Repertoires were generated with immunoSEQ multiplex PCR, while TCRdb's copy carries only in-frame clones and drops some. The sample has about 200,000 clones, almost 85% seen once; the top ten hold approximately 2.3%. Germline assignment: CDR1 KGHSH and CDR2 LQKENI. V gave up 5 bases and J gave up 9 bases; unmatched junction bases: 6. The CDR3 spans 14 residues. V and J are TRBV18 and TRBJ1-6; 8 bases are shared with TRBD1. The receptor was derived from a woman in her seventies with COVID-19, enrolled during active disease. The specimen sequenced was peripheral blood. CDR3 amino acids: CASSTAGGSSPLHF. CDR3 nucleotides: TGTGCCAGCTCAACGGCAGGGGGCAGTTCACCCCTCCACTTT.